The 14 T cell receptor beta chains reported below all come from one sample, sequenced in a study of vaccination and CD4 T cells after COVID-19. Cultured CD4+ T-cell DNA underwent Oncomine TCR Beta short-read sequencing. TCRdb called the PCR reads again in MiXCR, with one record for every CDR3 protein. Here the sample spans about 10,000 distinct CDR3 sequences, more than 70% being singletons. Treatment described: approximately nine-day PBMC culture with coronavirus spike peptide pools or control peptides (ViraFEST assay). These TCRs are of unknown antigen specificity. Sequences were obtained from CD4+ T cells from blood, cultured in vitro. These TCRs come from a human donor who had recovered from COVID-19.

A single count supports this clonotype. The V gene is TRBV6-5, the J gene TRBJ1-1; 7 bases agree with TRBD1. After removal of 2 bases from V and 5 bases from J, the junction contained 8 bases not matched to a gene. The CDR3 loop spans 15 amino acids. Per germline, CDR1 MNHEY and CDR2 SVGAGI. CDR3 residues: CASSYGSGGWTEAFF. In DNA form, the CDR3 reads TGTGCCAGCAGTTACGGGTCAGGGGGGTGGACTGAAGCTTTCTTT.

The V and J genes are TRBV7-2 and TRBJ2-7; D not certain. Germline V lookup: CDR1 SGHTA, CDR2 FQGNSA. The V end was cut by 5 bases, the J end by 4 bases, with 6 bases between. This CDR3 is built from 11 residues. CDR3 region: CASSPKYEQYF. The CDR3 DNA is TGTGCCAGCAGCCCGAAATACGAGCAGTACTTC.

This clonotype was counted a few times. V usage is TRBV6-1 and J usage is TRBJ1-6; D is undetermined. CDR1 and CDR2 (germline): MNHNS, SASEGT. Trimming took off 5 bases at V and 7 bases at J, with 18 bases between the two ends. The CDR3 is 16 residues long. CDR3 residues: CASSLSHLTANSPLHF. The DNA for the CDR3 is TGTGCCAGCAGTCTATCACATTTAACAGCGAATTCACCCCTCCACTTT.

Comments on this clonotype: Its ends do not fully match the called genes, so a read error is possible. The rearrangement joins TRBV2 to TRBJ2-3; TRBD2 matches at 9 bases. The length of the CDR3 is 16 residues. Germline CDR1 SNHLY, CDR2 FYNNEI. CDR3 in amino acids: CASSFPTSGYTDAQYF. Here the CDR3 DNA reads TGTGCCAGCAGTTTCCCGACTAGCGGTTACACAGATGCGCAGTATTTT.

Concerning this clonotype: A junction boundary mismatches the germline segment, possibly from a read error. The chain has TRBV6-1 and TRBJ1-2, with 8 positions matching TRBD1. Germline V gene data show CDR1 as MNHNS and CDR2 as SASEGT. CDR3 size: 11 residues. The CDR3 DNA sequence: TGTGCCAGCGCCCAGGGGGCTTCTCGGGACTTC. Translating it yields CASAQGASRDF.

The chain employs TRBV7-9 and TRBJ2-7, with TRBD2 matching 12 bases. The trim removed 2 bases at V and 5 bases at J, leaving 7 bases unmatched. This CDR3 has 16 amino acids. Germline CDR1 SEHNR, CDR2 FQNEAQ (reference sequence). CDR3 sequence: CASSLRLAGDWDEQYF. CDR3 nucleotide sequence: TGTGCCAGCAGCTTAAGACTAGCGGGAGATTGGGACGAGCAGTACTTC.

The CDR3 DNA follows: TGTGCCGGGGGAAGGATACCCAATCAGCCCCAGCATTTT. This encodes CAGGRIPNQPQHF. The rearrangement uses TRBV6-2 or TRBV6-3 and TRBJ1-5, with a tentative D call TRBD1 (5 bases). Germline loops: CDR1 MNHEY, CDR2 SVGEGT. The CDR3 contains 13 residues. V lost 11 bases and J lost 3, with 14 bases in between.

The chain employs TRBV7-8 and TRBJ2-5; D ambiguous. V lost 2 bases, J lost 2 bases, and 3 bases lay in between. There are 12 residues in the CDR3. Germline loops: CDR1 SGHVS, CDR2 FQNEAQ. CDR3 protein: CASSLMQETQYF. The CDR3 region has the DNA TGTGCCAGCAGCTTAATGCAAGAGACCCAGTACTTC.

By share of the sample, this clonotype is medium-sized. V and J are TRBV20-1 and TRBJ2-7; tentative D call: TRBD2 (5 bases). This CDR3 is 15 amino acids long. The V and J ends lost 0 bases and 3 bases respectively, with 15 bases between them. Germline V gene lookup returns CDR1 DFQATT and CDR2 SNEGSKA (reference sequence). The CDR3 reads CSARDLPAESYEQYF. CDR3 nucleotides: TGCAGTGCTAGAGATTTGCCAGCGGAAAGCTACGAGCAGTACTTC.

The chain recombines TRBV7-9 with TRBJ1-2; the D gene is possibly TRBD1 (5 bases). This CDR3 contains 17 residues. Trimming removed 2 bases at V and 8 bases at J, with 24 bases between. Germline values: CDR1 SEHNR, CDR2 FQNEAQ (reference sequence). The CDR3 here is CASSLNSGAVGGIGYTF. The CDR3 nucleotides are TGTGCCAGCAGCTTAAACAGTGGGGCCGTCGGGGGTATCGGCTACACCTTC.

This clonotype was detected a few times. The rearrangement uses TRBV7-2 and TRBJ1-1; D gene ambiguous. Trimming left V 3 bases short and J 1 base short, with 9 bases between. Looked up from germline, CDR1 is SGHTA and CDR2 is FQGNSA. This CDR3 is 14 amino acids long. This chain's CDR3 is CASSLLGSNTEAFF. The DNA for the CDR3 is TGTGCCAGCAGCTTGTTGGGATCGAACACTGAAGCTTTCTTT.

This chain joins TRBV19 and TRBJ2-1; no definite D call. V was pared by 8 bases and J by 12 bases, with 14 bases between. From germline, CDR1 is LNHDA and CDR2 SQIVND (reference sequence). The length of the CDR3 is 11 residues. CDR3 sequence reads: CASGWRQRQFF. CDR3 bases: TGTGCCAGTGGGTGGAGACAACGGCAGTTCTTC.

The chain links TRBV5-1 to TRBJ2-3, with D possibly being TRBD2 (5 bases). Germline lookup yields CDR1 SGHRS and CDR2 YFSETQ. Trimming removed 0 bases at V and 3 bases at J, with 8 bases between. CDR3 length: 14 amino acids. The CDR3, as DNA: TGCGCCAGCAGCTTGGAGCTAGCTACAGATACGCAGTATTTT. Amino acids: CASSLELATDTQYF.

The rearrangement uses TRBV6-1 and TRBJ2-2; no clear D gene. The CDR3 is 14 amino acids. V gave up 6 bases and J gave up 5 bases, with 13 bases separating them. CDR1 and CDR2 (germline): MNHNS, SASEGT. This chain's CDR3 is CASSRVAGTGELFF. The CDR3 region has the DNA TGTGCCAGCAGCCGGGTGGCCGGGACCGGGGAGCTGTTTTTT.